This T cell receptor (beta chain) is drawn from a study of T cells in Graves' hyperthyroidism and ophthalmopathy. Study-wide results and caveats: Most thyroid clonotypes with frequency above 0.001 were detected in blood. The model made its ophthalmopathy prediction, and onset followed a median around six months later.

RNA transcripts served as the template for amplifying TCR beta CDR3 regions. First-round RT-PCR with HTBI primers amplified the TCR CDR3 region. TCRdb independently ran MiXCR on the multiplex PCR reads; one entry per CDR3 protein. Here the sample spans approximately 560,000 distinct CDR3 sequences, 15% to 17% being singletons. About this clonotype: Its target is unknown.

Germline values: CDR1 SEHNR, CDR2 FQNEAQ (reference sequence). CDR3 size: 15 residues. V was cut by 4 bases and J by 4 bases, with 14 bases left in between. Clinical symptoms, serum thyroxine and TRAb, thyroid ultrasound and orbital computed tomography together formed the diagnostic basis. PBMCs were obtained from about 10 ml fresh peripheral blood. The clonotype originates from a woman between 25 and 40 years old with Graves' hyperthyroidism. Sequencing was performed on blood. The V call is TRBV7-9, the J call TRBJ2-1, with no clear D. CDR3 bases: TGTGCCAGCAGCTCGGCGCGATTCGGTTACAATGAGCAGTTCTTC. This codes for CASSSARFGYNEQFF.